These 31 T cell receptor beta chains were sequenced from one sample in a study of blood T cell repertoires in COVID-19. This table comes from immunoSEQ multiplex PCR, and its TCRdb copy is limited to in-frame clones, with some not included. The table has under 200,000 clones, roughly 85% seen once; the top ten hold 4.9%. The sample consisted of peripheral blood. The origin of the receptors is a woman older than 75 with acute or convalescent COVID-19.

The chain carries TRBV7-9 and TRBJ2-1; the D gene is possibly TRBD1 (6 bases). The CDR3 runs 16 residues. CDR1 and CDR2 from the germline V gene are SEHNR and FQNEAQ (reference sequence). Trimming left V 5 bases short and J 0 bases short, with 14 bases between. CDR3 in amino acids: CASSARTGSSYNEQFF. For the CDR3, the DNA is TGTGCCAGCAGCGCCAGAACAGGGAGCTCCTACAATGAGCAGTTCTTC. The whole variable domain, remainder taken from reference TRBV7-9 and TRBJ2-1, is DTGVSQNPRHKITKRGQNVTFRCDPISEHNRLYWYRQTLGQGPEFLTYFQNEAQLEKSRLLSDRFSAERPKGSFSTLEIQRTEQGDSAMYLCASSARTGSSYNEQFFGPGTRLTVL.

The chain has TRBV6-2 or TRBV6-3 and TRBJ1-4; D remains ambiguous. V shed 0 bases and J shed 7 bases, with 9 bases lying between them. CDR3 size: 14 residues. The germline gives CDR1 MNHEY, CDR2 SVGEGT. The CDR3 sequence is CASSYSNVAEKLFF. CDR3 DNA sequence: TGTGCCAGCAGTTACTCGAACGTAGCTGAAAAACTGTTTTTT.

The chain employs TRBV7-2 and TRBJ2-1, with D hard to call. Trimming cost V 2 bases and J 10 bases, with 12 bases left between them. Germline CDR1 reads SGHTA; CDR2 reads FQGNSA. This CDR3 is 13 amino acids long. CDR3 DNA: TGTGCCAGCAGCTTATTCCCAAGAGGAGAGCAGTTCTTC. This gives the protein CASSLFPRGEQFF.

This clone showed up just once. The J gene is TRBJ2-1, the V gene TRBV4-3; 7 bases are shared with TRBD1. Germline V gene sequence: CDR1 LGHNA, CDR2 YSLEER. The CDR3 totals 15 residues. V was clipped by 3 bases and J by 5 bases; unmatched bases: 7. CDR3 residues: CASSQENRGHNEQFF. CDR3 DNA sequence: TGCGCCAGCAGCCAGGAGAACAGGGGCCACAATGAGCAGTTCTTC.

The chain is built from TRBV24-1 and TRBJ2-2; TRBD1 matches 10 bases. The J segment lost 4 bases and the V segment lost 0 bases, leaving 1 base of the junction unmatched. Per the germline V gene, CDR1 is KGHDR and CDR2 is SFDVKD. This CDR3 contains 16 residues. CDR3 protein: CATSDLGTGVTGELFF. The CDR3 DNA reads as TGTGCCACCAGTGATTTGGGGACAGGGGTCACCGGGGAGCTGTTTTTT.

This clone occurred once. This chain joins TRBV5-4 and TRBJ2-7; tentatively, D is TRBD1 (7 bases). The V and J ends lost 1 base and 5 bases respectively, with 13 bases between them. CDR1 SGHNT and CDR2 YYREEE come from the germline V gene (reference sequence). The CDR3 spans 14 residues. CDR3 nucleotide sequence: TGTGCCAGCAGCTTGAGCAGGGGGGCGAACGAGCAGTACTTC. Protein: CASSLSRGANEQYF.

The CDR3 DNA reads as TGTGCCAGCAGCCGTGGACTAGCGGGAGACCATGAGCAGTTCTTC. It is translated as CASSRGLAGDHEQFF. The chain carries TRBV7-3 and TRBJ2-1; 13 nucleotides agree with TRBD2. The CDR3 is 15 amino acids. The germline CDR1 and CDR2 sequences are SGHTA and FQGTGA. The V and J ends lost 5 bases and 8 bases, in that order; junction bases with no gene match: 6.

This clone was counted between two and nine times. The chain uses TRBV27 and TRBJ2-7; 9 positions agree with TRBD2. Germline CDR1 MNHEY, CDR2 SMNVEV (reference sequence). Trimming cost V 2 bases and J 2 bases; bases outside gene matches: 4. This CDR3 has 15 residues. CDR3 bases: TGTGCCAGCAGTTTAGGACTAGCGATCGCCTACGAGCAGTACTTC. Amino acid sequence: CASSLGLAIAYEQYF.

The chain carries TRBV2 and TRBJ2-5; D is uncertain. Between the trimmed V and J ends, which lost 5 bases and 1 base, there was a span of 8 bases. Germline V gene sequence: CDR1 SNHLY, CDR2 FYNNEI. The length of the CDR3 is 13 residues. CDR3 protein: CASSYSFQETQYF. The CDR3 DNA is TGTGCCAGCAGTTACAGTTTCCAAGAGACCCAGTACTTC. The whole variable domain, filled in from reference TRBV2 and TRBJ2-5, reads EPEVTQTPSHQVTQMGQEVILRCVPISNHLYFYWYRQILGQKVEFLVSFYNNEISEKSEIFDDQFSVERPDGSNFTLKIRSTKLEDSAMYFCASSYSFQETQYFGPGTRLLVL.

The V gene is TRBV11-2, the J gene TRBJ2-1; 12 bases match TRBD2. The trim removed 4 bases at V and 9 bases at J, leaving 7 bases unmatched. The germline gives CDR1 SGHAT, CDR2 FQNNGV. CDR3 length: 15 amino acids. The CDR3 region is CASSSLAGGGVEQFF. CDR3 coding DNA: TGTGCCAGCAGCTCCCTAGCGGGAGGGGGAGTTGAGCAGTTCTTC.

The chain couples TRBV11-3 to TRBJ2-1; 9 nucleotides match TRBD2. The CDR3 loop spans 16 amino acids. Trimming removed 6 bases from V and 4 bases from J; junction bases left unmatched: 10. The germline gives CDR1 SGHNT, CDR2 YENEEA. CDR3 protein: CASRPLAGKIYNEQFF. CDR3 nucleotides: TGTGCCAGCAGACCACTAGCGGGTAAAATTTACAATGAGCAGTTCTTC.

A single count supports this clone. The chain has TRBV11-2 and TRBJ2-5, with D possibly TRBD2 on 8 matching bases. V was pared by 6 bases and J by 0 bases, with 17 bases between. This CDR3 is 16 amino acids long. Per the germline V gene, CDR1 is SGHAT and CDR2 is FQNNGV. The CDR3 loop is CASSRGGDRDQETQYF. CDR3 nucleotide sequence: TGTGCCAGCAGTCGGGGGGGTGACAGGGACCAAGAGACCCAGTACTTC.

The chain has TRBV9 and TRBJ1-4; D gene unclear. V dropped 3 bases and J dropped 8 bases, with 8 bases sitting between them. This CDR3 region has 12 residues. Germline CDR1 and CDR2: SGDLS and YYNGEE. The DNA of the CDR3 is TGTGCCAGCAGCGGGACGGGGGAAAAACTGTTTTTT. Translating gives CASSGTGEKLFF.

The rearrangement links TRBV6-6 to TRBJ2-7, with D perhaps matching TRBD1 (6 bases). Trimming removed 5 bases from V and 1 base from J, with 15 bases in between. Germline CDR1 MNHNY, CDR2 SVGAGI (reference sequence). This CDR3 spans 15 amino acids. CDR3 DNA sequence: TGTGCCAGCAGTCTTCCCCAGGGGAATTCCTACGAGCAGTACTTC. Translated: CASSLPQGNSYEQYF.

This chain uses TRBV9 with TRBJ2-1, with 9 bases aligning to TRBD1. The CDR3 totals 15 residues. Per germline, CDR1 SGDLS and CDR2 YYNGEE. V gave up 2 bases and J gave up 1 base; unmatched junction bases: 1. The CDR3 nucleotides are TGTGCCAGCAGCGTGGGGACAGGGTCCTACAATGAGCAGTTCTTC. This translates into CASSVGTGSYNEQFF.

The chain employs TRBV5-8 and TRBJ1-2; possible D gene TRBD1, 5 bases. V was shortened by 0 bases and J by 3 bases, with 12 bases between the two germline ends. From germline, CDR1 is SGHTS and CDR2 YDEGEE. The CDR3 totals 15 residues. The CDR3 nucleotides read TGTGCCAGCAGCTTGGCTCAGGGCGCTTACTATGGCTACACCTTC. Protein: CASSLAQGAYYGYTF.

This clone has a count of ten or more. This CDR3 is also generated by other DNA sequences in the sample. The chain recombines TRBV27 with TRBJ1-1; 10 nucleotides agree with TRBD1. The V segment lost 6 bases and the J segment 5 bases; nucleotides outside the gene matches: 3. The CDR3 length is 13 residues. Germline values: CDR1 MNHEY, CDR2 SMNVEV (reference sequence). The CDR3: CASRRTGGTEAFF. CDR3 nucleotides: TGTGCCAGCAGACGGACAGGGGGGACTGAAGCTTTCTTT.

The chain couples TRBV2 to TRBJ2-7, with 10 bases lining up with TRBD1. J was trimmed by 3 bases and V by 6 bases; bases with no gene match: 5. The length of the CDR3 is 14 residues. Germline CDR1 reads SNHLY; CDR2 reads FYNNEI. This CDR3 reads CASRSGTGVYEQYF. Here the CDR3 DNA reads TGTGCCAGCAGATCCGGGACAGGGGTCTACGAGCAGTACTTC.

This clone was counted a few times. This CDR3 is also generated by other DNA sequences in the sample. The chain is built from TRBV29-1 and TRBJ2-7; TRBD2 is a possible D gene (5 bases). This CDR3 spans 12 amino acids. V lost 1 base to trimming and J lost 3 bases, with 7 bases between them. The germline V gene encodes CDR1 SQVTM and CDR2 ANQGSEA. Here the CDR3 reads CSVEGAGYEQYF. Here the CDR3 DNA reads TGCAGCGTTGAAGGCGCGGGCTACGAGCAGTACTTC.

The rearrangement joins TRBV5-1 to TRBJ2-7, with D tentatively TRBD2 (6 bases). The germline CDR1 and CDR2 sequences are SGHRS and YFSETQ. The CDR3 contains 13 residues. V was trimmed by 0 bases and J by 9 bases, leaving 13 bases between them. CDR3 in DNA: TGCGCCAGCAGCTTGGCCGATCAGGGAGGGCAGTACTTC. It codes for CASSLADQGGQYF.

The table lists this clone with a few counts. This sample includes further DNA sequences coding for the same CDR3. CDR3 DNA sequence: TGTGCCACCAGTGAAGGGGGCTTTAATCAGCCCCAGCATTTT. Amino acids: CATSEGGFNQPQHF. The rearrangement joins TRBV24-1 to TRBJ1-5, with 7 bases fitting TRBD1. V shed 4 bases, J shed 4 bases, and the junction held 3 bases outside the gene matches. Germline V gives CDR1 KGHDR, CDR2 SFDVKD. CDR3 length: 14 residues.

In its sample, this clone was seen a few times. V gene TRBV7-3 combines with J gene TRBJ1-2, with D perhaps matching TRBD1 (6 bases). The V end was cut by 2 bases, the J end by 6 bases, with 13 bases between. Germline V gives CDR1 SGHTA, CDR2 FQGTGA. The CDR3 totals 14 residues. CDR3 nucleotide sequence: TGTGCCAGCAGCTTAGGGGGCAAAGAAGATGGCTACACCTTC. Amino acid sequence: CASSLGGKEDGYTF.

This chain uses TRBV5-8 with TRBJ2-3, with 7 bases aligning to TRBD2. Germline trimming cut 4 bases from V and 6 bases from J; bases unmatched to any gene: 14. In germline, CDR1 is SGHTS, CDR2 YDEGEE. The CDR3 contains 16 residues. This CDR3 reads CASSALAGEGLDTQYF. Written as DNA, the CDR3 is TGTGCCAGCAGCGCATTAGCGGGCGAGGGATTGGATACGCAGTATTTT.

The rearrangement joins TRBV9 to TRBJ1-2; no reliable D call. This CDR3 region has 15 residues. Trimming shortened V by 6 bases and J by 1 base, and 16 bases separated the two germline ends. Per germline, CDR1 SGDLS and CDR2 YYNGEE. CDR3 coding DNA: TGTGCCAGCACCCCCTCGGTCGGAGATAACTATGGCTACACCTTC. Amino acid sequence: CASTPSVGDNYGYTF.

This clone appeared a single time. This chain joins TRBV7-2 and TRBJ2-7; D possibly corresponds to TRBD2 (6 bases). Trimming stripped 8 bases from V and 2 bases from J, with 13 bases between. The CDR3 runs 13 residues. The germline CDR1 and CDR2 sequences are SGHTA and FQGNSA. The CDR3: CASGRDWTYEQYF. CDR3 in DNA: TGTGCCAGCGGTAGGGACTGGACCTACGAGCAGTACTTC.

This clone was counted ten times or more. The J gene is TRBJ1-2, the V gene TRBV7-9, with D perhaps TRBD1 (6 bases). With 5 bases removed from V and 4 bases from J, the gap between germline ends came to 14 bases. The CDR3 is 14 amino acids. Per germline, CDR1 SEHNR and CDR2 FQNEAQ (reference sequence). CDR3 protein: CASSPGGGSYGYTF. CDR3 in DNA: TGTGCCAGCAGCCCCGGGGGCGGGAGCTATGGCTACACCTTC.

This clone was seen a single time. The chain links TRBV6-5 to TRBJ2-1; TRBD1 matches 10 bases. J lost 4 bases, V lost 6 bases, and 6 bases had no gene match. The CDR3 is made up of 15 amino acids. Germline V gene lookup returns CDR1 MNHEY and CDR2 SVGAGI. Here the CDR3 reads CASSGRDRGYNEQFF. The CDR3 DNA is TGTGCCAGCAGCGGCCGGGACAGGGGTTACAATGAGCAGTTCTTC.

The CDR3 protein is CAAARGANYGYTF. The CDR3 DNA reads as TGTGCCGCAGCCAGGGGAGCTAACTATGGCTACACCTTC. The V call is TRBV19, the J call TRBJ1-2; possible D gene TRBD1, 6 bases. This CDR3 spans 13 amino acids. The V end was cut by 11 bases, the J end by 0 bases, with 13 bases between. Germline values: CDR1 LNHDA, CDR2 SQIVND (reference sequence).

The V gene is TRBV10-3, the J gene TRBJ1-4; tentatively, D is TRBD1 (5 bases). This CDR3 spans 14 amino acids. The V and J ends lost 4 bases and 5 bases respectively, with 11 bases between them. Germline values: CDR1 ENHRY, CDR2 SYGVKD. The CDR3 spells CAISVNRQNEKLFF. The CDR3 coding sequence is TGTGCCATCAGTGTAAACAGGCAGAATGAAAAACTGTTTTTT.

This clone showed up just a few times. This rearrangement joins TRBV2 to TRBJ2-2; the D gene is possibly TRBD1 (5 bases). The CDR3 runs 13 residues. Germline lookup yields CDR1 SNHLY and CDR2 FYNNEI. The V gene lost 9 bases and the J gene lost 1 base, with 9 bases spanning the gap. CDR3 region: CASVQVNTGELFF. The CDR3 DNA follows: TGTGCCAGTGTACAGGTGAACACCGGGGAGCTGTTTTTT.

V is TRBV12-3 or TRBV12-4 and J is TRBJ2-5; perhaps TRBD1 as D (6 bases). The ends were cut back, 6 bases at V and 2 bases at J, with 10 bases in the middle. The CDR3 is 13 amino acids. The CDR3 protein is CASSLGQQETQYF. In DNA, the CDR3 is TGTGCCAGCAGCCTTGGACAGCAAGAGACCCAGTACTTC.